This TCR beta chain stems from a study of T cell responses to AZD1222 COVID-19 vaccine. TCRdb's table, derived via immunoSEQ multiplex PCR, lists solely in-frame clones and lacks some. The table lists some 110,000 clones, 85% to 95% of them singletons. To note about this clone: Its antigen remains unknown.

The CDR3 sequence is 14 residues long. V lost 4 bases and J lost 3, with 15 bases in between. Germline lookup yields CDR1 SQVTM and CDR2 ANQGSEA. General observations from the study: Researchers report vaccine-associated CD4 TCRs spanning spike, with dominance at 160-218 and 743-854.

The chain carries TRBV29-1 and TRBJ1-1; D is undetermined. The specimen was peripheral blood, collected on day 0 of AZD1222 vaccination. This clonotype originated in an adult in good health. The CDR3 loop reads CSVVAGKHDTEAFF. The CDR3, as DNA: TGCAGCGTTGTCGCGGGAAAACATGACACTGAAGCTTTCTTT.